This TCR beta chain derives from a study of blood T cell repertoires in COVID-19. Study in general: T cells, B-cell-depleted T cells, or PBMCs provided the cDNA or gDNA that served as material.

Trimming took off 3 bases at V and 1 base at J, with 6 bases between the two ends. The CDR3 covers 14 residues. The germline V gene has CDR1 MDHEN and CDR2 SYDVKM. Profiled with immunoSEQ multiplex PCR; TCRdb holds only in-frame clones, not every one. The sample holds 310,000 or so clones, under 90% seen once. Among Cohort 3 donors, those recovered had two negative PCRs, clearance, or symptom resolution. The chain recombines TRBV28 with TRBJ2-2, with D unresolved. Material: PBMCs or T cells enriched from blood (not recorded which). The sequence was collected from a woman younger than 30 who had recovered from COVID-19. The CDR3 DNA reads TGTGCCAGCAGTTTCATCCAGAACACCGGGGAGCTGTTTTTT. It translates to CASSFIQNTGELFF.